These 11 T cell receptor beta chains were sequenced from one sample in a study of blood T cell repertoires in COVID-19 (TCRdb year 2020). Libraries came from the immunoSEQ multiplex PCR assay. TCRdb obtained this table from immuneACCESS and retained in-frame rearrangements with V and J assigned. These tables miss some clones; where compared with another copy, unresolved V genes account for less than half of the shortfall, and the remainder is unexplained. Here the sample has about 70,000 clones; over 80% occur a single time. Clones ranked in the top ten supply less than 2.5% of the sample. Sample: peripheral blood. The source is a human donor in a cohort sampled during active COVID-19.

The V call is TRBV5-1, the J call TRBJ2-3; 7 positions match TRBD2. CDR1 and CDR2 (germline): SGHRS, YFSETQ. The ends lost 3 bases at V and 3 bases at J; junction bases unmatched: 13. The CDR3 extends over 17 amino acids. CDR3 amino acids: CASSSSIGERETDTQYF. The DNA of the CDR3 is TGCGCCAGCAGCTCGTCTATTGGGGAGCGGGAAACAGATACGCAGTATTTT.

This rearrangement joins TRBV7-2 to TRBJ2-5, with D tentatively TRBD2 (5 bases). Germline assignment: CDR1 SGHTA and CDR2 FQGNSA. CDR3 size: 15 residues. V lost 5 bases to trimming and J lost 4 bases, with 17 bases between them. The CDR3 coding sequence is TGTGCCAGCAGCCCCTTCGGGATCGACGGAGAGACCCAGTACTTC. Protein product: CASSPFGIDGETQYF.

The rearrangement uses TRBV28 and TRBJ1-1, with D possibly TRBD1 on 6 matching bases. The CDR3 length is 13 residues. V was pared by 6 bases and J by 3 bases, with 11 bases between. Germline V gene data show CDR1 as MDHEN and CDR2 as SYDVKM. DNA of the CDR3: TGTGCCAGCAGAGATACAGGGTACACTGAAGCTTTCTTT. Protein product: CASRDTGYTEAFF. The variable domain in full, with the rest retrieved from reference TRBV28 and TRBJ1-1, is DVKVTQSSRYLVKRTGEKVFLECVQDMDHENMFWYRQDPGLGLRLIYFSYDVKMKEKGDIPEGYSVSREKKERFSLILESASTNQTSMYLCASRDTGYTEAFFGQGTRLTVV.

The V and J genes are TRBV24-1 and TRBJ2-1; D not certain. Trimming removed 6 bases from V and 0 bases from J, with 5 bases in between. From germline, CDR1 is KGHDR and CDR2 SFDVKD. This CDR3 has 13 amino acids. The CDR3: CATSTSSYNEQFF. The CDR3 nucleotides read TGTGCCACCAGTACGAGCTCCTACAATGAGCAGTTCTTC.

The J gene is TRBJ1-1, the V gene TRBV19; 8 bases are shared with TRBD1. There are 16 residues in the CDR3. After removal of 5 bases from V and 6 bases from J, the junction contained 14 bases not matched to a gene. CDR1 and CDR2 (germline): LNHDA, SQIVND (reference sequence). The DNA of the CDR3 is TGTGCCAGTAGTTTTAGACCGGGACAGGTAATCCCTGAAGCTTTCTTT. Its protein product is CASSFRPGQVIPEAFF.

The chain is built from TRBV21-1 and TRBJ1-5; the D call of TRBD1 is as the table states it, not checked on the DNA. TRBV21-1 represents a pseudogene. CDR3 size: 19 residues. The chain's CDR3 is CASSKVGIYWTVLNQPQHF. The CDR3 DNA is TGTGCCAGCAGCAAAGTGGGTATTTACTGGACAGTCCTCAATCAGCCCCAGCATTTT.

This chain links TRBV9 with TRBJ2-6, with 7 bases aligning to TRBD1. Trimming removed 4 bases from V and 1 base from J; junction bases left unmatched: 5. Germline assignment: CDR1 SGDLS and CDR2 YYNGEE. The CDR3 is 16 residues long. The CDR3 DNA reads TGTGCCAGCAGCACAAACAGGGGATCTGGGGCCAACGTCCTGACTTTC. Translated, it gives CASSTNRGSGANVLTF.

The chain's CDR3 is CASSENRGLVGELFF. In DNA form, the CDR3 reads TGTGCCAGCAGTGAGAACAGGGGGCTAGTCGGGGAGCTGTTTTTT. This chain connects TRBV2 to TRBJ2-2; 9 positions agree with TRBD1. Trimming took 3 bases from V and 7 from J; bases not matched to a gene: 6. There are 15 residues in the CDR3. Germline V CDR1 and CDR2: SNHLY, FYNNEI. The variable domain in full, with the rest retrieved from reference TRBV2 and TRBJ2-2, is EPEVTQTPSHQVTQMGQEVILRCVPISNHLYFYWYRQILGQKVEFLVSFYNNEISEKSEIFDDQFSVERPDGSNFTLKIRSTKLEDSAMYFCASSENRGLVGELFFGEGSRLTVL.

The CDR3 sequence: CASNRQGSAEAFF. For the CDR3, the DNA is TGTGCCAGCAACCGACAGGGGTCCGCTGAAGCTTTCTTT. The V and J genes are TRBV2 and TRBJ1-1; 8 nucleotides line up with TRBD1. V was clipped by 7 bases and J by 6 bases; unmatched bases: 7. The CDR3 loop spans 13 amino acids. Germline V gene sequence: CDR1 SNHLY, CDR2 FYNNEI.

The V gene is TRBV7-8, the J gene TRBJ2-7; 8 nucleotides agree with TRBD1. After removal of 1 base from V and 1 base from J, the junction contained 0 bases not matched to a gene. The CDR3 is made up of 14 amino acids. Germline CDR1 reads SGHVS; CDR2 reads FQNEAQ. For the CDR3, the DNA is TGTGCCAGCAGCTTAGGGACAGGGTCCTACGAGCAGTACTTC. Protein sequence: CASSLGTGSYEQYF.

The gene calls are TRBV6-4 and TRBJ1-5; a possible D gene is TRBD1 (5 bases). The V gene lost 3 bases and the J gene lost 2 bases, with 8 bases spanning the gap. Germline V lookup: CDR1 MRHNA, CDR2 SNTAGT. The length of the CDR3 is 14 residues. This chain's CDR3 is CASSEQGGNQPQHF. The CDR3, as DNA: TGTGCCAGCAGTGAGCAGGGCGGCAATCAGCCCCAGCATTTT.